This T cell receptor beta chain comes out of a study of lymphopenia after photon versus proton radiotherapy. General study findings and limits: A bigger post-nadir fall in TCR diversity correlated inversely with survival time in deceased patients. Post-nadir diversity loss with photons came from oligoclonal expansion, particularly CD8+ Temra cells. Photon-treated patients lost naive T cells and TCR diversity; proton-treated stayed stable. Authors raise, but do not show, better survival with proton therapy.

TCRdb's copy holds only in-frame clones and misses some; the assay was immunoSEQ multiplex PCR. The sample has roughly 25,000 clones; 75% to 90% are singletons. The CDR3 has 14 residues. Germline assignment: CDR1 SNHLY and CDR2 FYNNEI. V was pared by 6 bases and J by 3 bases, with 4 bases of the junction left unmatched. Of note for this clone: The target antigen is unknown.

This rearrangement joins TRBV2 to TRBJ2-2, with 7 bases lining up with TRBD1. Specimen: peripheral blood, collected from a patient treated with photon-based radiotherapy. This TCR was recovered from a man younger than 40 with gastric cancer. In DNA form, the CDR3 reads TGTGCCAGCAGCGAAACAGGGGACACCGGGGAGCTGTTTTTT. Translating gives CASSETGDTGELFF.